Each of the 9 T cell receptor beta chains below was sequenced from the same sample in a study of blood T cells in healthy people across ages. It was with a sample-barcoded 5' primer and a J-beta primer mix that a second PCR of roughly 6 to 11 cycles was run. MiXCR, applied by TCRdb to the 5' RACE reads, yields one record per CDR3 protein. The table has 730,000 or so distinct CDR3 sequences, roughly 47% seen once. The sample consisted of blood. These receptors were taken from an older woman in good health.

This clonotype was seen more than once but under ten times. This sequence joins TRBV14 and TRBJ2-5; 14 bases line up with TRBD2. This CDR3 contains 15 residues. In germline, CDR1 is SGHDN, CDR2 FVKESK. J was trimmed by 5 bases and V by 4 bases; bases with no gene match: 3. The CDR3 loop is CASSLRTSGGETQYF. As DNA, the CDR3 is TGTGCCAGCAGCCTCCGGACTAGCGGGGGGGAGACCCAGTACTTC. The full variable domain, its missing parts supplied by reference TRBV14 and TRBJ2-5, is EAGVTQFPSHSVIEKGQTVTLRCDPISGHDNLYWYRRVMGKEIKFLLHFVKESKQDESGMPNNRFLAERTGGTYSTLKVQPAELEDSGVYFCASSLRTSGGETQYFGPGTRLLVL.

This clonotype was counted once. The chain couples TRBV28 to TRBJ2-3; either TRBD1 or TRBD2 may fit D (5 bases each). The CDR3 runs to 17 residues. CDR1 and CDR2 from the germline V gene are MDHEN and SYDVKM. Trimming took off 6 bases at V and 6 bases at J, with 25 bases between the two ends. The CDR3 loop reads CASSSSPGRLMWDTQYF. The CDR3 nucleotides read TGTGCCAGCAGCTCCTCTCCGGGACGGCTGATGTGGGATACGCAGTATTTT.

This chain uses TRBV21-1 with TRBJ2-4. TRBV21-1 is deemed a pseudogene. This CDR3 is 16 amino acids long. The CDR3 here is CASSNQSGLAKNIQYF. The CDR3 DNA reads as TGTGCCAGCAGCAACCAGTCGGGGTTAGCCAAAAACATTCAGTACTTC.

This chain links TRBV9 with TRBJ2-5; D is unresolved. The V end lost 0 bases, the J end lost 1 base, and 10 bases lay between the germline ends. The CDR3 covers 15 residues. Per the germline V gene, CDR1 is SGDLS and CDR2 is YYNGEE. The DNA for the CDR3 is TGTGCCAGCAGCGTAGGGGCGACAACCCAAGAGACCCAGTACTTC. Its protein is CASSVGATTQETQYF.

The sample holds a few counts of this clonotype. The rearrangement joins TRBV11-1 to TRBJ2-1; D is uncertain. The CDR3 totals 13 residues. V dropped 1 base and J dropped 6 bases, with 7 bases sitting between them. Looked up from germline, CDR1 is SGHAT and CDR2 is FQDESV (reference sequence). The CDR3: CASSLDGANEQFF. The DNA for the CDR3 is TGTGCCAGCAGCTTAGATGGAGCCAATGAGCAGTTCTTC. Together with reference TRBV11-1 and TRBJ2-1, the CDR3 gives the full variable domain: EAEVAQSPRYKITEKSQAVAFWCDPISGHATLYWYRQILGQGPELLVQFQDESVVDDSQLPKDRFSAERLKGVDSTLKIQPAELGDSAMYLCASSLDGANEQFFGPGTRLTVL.

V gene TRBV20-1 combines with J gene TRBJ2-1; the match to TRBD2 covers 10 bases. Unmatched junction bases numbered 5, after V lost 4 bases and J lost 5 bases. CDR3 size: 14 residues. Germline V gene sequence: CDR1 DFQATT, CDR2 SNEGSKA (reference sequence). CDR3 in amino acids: CSAIRTSGNNEQFF. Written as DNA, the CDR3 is TGCAGTGCTATCCGGACTAGCGGTAACAATGAGCAGTTCTTC.

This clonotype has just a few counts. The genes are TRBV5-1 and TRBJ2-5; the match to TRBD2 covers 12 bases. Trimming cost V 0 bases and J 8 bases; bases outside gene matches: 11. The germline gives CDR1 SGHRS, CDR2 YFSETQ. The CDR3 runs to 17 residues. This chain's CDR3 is CASSLGTSGEIRETQYF. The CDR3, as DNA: TGCGCCAGCAGCTTGGGGACTAGCGGGGAAATAAGAGAAACCCAGTACTTC. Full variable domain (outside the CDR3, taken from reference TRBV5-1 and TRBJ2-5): KAGVTQTPRYLIKTRGQQVTLSCSPISGHRSVSWYQQTPGQGLQFLFEYFSETQRNKGNFPGRFSGRQFSNSRSEMNVSTLELGDSALYLCASSLGTSGEIRETQYFGPGTRLLVL.

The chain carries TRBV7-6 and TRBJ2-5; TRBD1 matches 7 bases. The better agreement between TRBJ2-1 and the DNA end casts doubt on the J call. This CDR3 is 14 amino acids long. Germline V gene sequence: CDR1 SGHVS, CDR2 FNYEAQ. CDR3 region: CASSLRGGAETQFF. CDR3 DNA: TGTGCCAGCAGCTTAAGAGGGGGCGCCGAGACCCAGTTCTTC.

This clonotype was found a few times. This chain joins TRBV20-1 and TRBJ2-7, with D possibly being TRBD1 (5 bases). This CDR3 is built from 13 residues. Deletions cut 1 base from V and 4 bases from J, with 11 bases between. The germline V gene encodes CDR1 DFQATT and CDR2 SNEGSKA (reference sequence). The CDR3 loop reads CSARVGADYEQYF. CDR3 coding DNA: TGCAGTGCTAGAGTAGGGGCTGATTACGAGCAGTACTTC.